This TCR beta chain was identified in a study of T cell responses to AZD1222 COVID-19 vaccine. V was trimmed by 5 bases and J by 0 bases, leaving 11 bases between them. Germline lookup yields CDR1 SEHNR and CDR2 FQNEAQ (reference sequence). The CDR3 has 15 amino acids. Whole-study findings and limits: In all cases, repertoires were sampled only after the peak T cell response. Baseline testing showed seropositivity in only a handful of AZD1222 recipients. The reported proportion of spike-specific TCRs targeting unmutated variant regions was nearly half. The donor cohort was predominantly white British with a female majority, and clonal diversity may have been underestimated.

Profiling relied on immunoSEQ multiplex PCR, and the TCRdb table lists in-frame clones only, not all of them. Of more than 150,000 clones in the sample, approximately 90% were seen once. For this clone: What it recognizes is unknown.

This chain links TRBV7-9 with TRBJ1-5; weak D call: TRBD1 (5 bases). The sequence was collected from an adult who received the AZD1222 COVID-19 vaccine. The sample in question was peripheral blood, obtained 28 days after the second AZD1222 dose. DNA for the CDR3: TGTGCCAGCAGCCAGTCAGGGTATAGCAATCAGCCCCAGCATTTT. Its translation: CASSQSGYSNQPQHF.